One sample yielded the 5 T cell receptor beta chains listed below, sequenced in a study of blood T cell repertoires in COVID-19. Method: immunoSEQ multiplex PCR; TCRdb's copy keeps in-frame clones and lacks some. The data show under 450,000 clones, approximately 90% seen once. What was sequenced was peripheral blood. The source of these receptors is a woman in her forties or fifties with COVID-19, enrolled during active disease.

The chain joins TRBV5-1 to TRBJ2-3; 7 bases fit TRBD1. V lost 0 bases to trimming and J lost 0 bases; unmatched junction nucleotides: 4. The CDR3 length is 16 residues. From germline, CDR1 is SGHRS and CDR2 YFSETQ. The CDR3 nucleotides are TGCGCCAGCAGCTTGGCCGGGACAGCTAGCACAGATACGCAGTATTTT. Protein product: CASSLAGTASTDTQYF.

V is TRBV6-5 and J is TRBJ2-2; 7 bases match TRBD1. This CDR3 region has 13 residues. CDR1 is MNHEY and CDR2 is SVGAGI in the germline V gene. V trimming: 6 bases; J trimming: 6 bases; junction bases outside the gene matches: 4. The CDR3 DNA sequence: TGTGCCAGCAGGACAGGGTGGGCCGGGGAGCTGTTTTTT. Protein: CASRTGWAGELFF.

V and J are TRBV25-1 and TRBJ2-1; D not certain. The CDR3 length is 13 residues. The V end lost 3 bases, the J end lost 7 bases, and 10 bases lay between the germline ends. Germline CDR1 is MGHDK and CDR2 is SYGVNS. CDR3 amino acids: CASSDPLENEQFF. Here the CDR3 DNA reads TGTGCCAGCAGTGATCCTCTTGAGAATGAGCAGTTCTTC.

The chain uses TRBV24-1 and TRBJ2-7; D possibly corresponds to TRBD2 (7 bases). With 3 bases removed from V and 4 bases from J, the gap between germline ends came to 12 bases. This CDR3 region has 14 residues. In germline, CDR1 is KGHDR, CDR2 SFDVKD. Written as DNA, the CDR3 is TGTGCCACCAGTGATGCGGGGGCGGCTTACGAGCAGTACTTC. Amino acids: CATSDAGAAYEQYF.

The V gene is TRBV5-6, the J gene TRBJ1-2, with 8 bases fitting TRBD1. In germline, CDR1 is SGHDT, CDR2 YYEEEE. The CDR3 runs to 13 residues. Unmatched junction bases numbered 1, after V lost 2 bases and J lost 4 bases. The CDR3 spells CASSFGQGYGYTF. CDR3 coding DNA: TGTGCCAGCAGCTTCGGACAGGGCTATGGCTACACCTTC.